This entry describes one T cell receptor (beta chain). Its cognate antigen is unknown. These data belong to a study of T cell responses to AZD1222 COVID-19 vaccine. Study-level findings and limits: At study baseline, merely six AZD1222 recipients were seropositive.

Clones were sequenced by immunoSEQ multiplex PCR, and TCRdb holds only the in-frame ones, with some missing. The profile shows approximately 140,000 clones, roughly 93% of them singletons. V was pared by 1 base and J by 3 bases, with 7 bases between. Germline CDR1 and CDR2: SGHNT and YYREEE (reference sequence). CDR3 length: 13 residues. The chain uses TRBV5-4 and TRBJ1-1; possibly TRBD1 for D (6 bases). This sample comprised peripheral blood, obtained 28 days after the second AZD1222 dose. This clonotype originated in an adult who received the AZD1222 COVID-19 vaccine. Written as DNA, the CDR3 is TGTGCCAGCAGCTTGTGGGGGCACACTGAAGCTTTCTTT. Protein product: CASSLWGHTEAFF.